This TCR beta chain was recorded in a study of T cells in Graves' hyperthyroidism and ophthalmopathy. Overall study results and limits: Most thyroid clonotypes with frequency above 0.001 were detected in blood.

Looked up from germline, CDR1 is SEHNR and CDR2 is FQNEAQ (reference sequence). The CDR3 has 14 residues. The V gene end was trimmed by 3 bases and the J gene end by 7 bases; junction bases not matched to a gene: 8. Amplified TCR beta CDR3 regions came from RNA transcripts. Initially, a first-round RT-PCR of the TCR CDR3 employed the HTBI primer set. Using its own MiXCR run on the multiplex PCR reads, TCRdb lists one record per CDR3 protein. Of around 250,000 distinct CDR3 sequences in the sample, approximately 14% were seen once. This clonotype was observed a few times. Antigen specificity is unknown.

V and J are TRBV7-9 and TRBJ1-1, with TRBD1 identical over 7 bases. The TCR sequence derives from a woman aged 40-49 years with Graves' hyperthyroidism that later progressed to Graves' ophthalmopathy. The specimen sequenced was blood. The CDR3 region has the DNA TGTGCCAGCAGCTTGGGAACAGGGGAGGGTGAAGCTTTCTTT. It yields the protein CASSLGTGEGEAFF.